This TCR beta chain is from a study of T cells in women clearing cervical HPV infection. As to this clone: What it binds is unknown. The read finishes 3 residues shy of the CDR3 end, and the germline J gene is used to complete it.

This CDR3 has 15 amino acids. CDR1 and CDR2 (germline): SGHRS, YFSETQ. Trimming took 3 bases from V and 0 from J; bases not matched to a gene: 4. Study results and caveats: Effector/memory and HPV-specific T cells were not isolated, and association timing is unknown. A classifier using richness and V gene abundances reached an AUC of under 0.9.

TCRdb keeps only in-frame clones here, not all; method: immunoSEQ multiplex PCR. In total, the table holds tens of thousands of clones. This rearrangement joins TRBV5-1 to TRBJ2-3; 7 nucleotides line up with TRBD1. The sequenced material came from blood buffy coat. The receptor comes from a woman aged 18-70 years with a cervical HPV16 infection that either progressed to CIN3+ or cleared (not recorded which). The chain's CDR3 is CASSSQGISTDTQYF. CDR3 DNA (partial): TGCGCCAGCAGCTCACAGGGGATTAGCACAGATACG.